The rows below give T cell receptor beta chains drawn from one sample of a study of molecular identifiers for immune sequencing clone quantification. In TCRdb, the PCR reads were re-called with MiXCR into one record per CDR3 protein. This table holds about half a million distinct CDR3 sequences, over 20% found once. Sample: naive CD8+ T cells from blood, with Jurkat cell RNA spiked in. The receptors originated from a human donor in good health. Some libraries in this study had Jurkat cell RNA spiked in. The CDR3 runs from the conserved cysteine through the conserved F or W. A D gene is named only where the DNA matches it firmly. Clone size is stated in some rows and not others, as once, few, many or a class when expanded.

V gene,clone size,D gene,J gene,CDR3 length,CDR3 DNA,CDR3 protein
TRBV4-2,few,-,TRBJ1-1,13,TGTGCCAGCAGCCAAGAACCCCCTGGTGAAGCTTTCTTT,CASSQEPPGEAFF
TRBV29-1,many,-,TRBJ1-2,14,TGCAGGAAAGCAGAAGTCACGGGCAGCTATGGCTACACCTTC,CRKAEVTGSYGYTF
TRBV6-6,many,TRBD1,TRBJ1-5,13,TGTGCCTCTCAGGGACAGGGCAATCAGCCCCAGCATTTT,CASQGQGNQPQHF
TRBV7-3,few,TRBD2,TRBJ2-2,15,TGTGCCAGCAGCTGGGGACTAGCTTCCACCGGGGAGCTGTTTTTT,CASSWGLASTGELFF
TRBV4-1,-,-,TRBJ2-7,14,TGCGCCAGCAGCTCAGATCCCCGTTCCTACGAGCAGTACTTC,CASSSDPRSYEQYF
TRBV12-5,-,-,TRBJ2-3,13,TGTGCTAGTGGTCTCTACATGGGCGATACGCAGTATTTT,CASGLYMGDTQYF
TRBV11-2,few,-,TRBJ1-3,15,TGTGCCAGCAGCTTACAGGCGGATGCTGGAAACACCATATATTTT,CASSLQADAGNTIYF
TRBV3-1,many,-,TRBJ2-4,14,TGTGCCAGCAGCCAAGTTGGGGGGCAAAACATTCAGTACTTC,CASSQVGGQNIQYF
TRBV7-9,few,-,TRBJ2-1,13,TGTGCCAGCAGCATACAGGGAAGGGGTGAGCAGTTCTTC,CASSIQGRGEQFF
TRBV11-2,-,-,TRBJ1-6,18,TGTGCCAGCAGCTTACCCCGGACAGAGACCACGTATAATTCACCCCTCCACTTT,CASSLPRTETTYNSPLHF
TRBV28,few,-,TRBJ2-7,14,TGTGCCAGCAGTTTTGTTGCAGGACCGGACGAGCAGTACTTC,CASSFVAGPDEQYF
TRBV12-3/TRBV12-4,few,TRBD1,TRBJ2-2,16,TGTGCCAGCAGCGCTCCGGGACAGGGGAACACCGGGGAGCTGTTTTTT,CASSAPGQGNTGELFF
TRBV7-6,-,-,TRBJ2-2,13,TGTGCCAGCAGGGTGGGCAACACCGGGGAGCTGTTTTTT,CASRVGNTGELFF
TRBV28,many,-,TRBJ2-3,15,TGTGCCAGCAGCCTCCTAGCGCCTAGCACAGATACGCAGTATTTT,CASSLLAPSTDTQYF
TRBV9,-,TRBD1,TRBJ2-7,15,TGTGCCAGCAGCGTAGAGGAGACAGGGGGAGGCGAGCAGTACTTC,CASSVEETGGGEQYF
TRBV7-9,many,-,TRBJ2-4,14,TGTGCCAGCAGGGGCTTAGGGGTCGAAAACATTCAGTACTTC,CASRGLGVENIQYF
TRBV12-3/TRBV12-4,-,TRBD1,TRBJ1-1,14,TGTGCCAGCACCGCCGGGACAGGGTACACTGAAGCTTTCTTT,CASTAGTGYTEAFF
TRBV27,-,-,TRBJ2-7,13,TGTGCCAGCCGATGGACCGAGGGTTACGAGCAGTACTTC,CASRWTEGYEQYF
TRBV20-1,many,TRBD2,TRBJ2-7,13,TGCCAATTAGCGGGGGCTGCCTCCTACGAGCAGTACTTC,CQLAGAASYEQYF
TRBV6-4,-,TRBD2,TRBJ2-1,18,TGTGCCAGCAGTGACTCGACTAGCGGGCCGGGGATGGAGAATGAGCAGTTCTTC,CASSDSTSGPGMENEQFF
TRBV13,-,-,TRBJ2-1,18,TGTGCCAGCAGCTTAGGAAGCCCCACTAGTATTCGGGGCAATGAGCAGTTCTTC,CASSLGSPTSIRGNEQFF
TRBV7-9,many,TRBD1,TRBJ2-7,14,TGTGCCAGCAGCCCCGGGACAGGGGGCGCGGAGCAGTACTTC,CASSPGTGGAEQYF
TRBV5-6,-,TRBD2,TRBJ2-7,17,TGTGCCAGCAGCTTTCTCCTAGCGGGTCCGAGCTCCTACGAGCAGTACTTC,CASSFLLAGPSSYEQYF
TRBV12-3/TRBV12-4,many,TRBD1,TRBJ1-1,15,TGTGCCAGCAGTTTTAATCAGGGGGTTTGGACTGAAGCTTTCTTT,CASSFNQGVWTEAFF
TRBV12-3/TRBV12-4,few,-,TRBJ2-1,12,TGTGCCAGCAGTTTGACGGTCCATGAGCAGTTCTTC,CASSLTVHEQFF
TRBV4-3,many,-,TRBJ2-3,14,TGCGCCAGCAGCCAAGATTGGAGCACAGATACGCAGTATTTT,CASSQDWSTDTQYF
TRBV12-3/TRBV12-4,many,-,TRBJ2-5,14,TGTGCCAGCGCCGACCACGCGGGGAAAGAGACCCAGTACTTC,CASADHAGKETQYF
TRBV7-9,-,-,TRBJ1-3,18,TGTGCCAGCAGCCACGTGAGGGGGAGTGCTGCGCCCAGAAACACCATATATTTT,CASSHVRGSAAPRNTIYF
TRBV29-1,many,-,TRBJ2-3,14,TGCAGCGTTGAAGACGCGCAGGGTCTAGATACGCAGTATTTT,CSVEDAQGLDTQYF
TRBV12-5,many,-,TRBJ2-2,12,TGTGCTAGTGGTCTGACGACCGGGGAGCTGTTTTTT,CASGLTTGELFF
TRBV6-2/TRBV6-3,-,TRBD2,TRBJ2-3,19,TGTGCCAGCAGTTACCCACTCACTACTAGCGGGAGTCTGGCAGATACGCAGTATTTT,CASSYPLTTSGSLADTQYF
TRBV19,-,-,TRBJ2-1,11,TGTGCCAGTAGTATTATCGGTGAGCAGTTCTTC,CASSIIGEQFF
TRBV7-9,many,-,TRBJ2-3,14,TGTGCCAGCGGTCGAGAAGCGGGCACAGATACGCAGTATTTT,CASGREAGTDTQYF
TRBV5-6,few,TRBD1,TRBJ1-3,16,TGTGCCAGCAGCCCCGGACAGGGCGCCTCTGGAAACACCATATATTTT,CASSPGQGASGNTIYF
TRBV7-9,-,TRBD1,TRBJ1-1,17,TGTGCCAGCAACTCCGAGGGACAGGGGAGGACGAACACTGAAGCTTTCTTT,CASNSEGQGRTNTEAFF
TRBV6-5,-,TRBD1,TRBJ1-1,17,TGTGCCAGCAGTCCCCGGGACAGGGGCCCCTTTAGCACTGAAGCTTTCTTT,CASSPRDRGPFSTEAFF
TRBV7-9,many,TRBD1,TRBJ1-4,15,TGTGCCAGCCAAGACAGGGGGCGAACTAATGAAAAACTGTTTTTT,CASQDRGRTNEKLFF
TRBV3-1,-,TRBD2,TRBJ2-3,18,TGTGCCAGCAGTCCGGGACTAGCGGGAGTTAGGAGCACAGATACGCAGTATTTT,CASSPGLAGVRSTDTQYF
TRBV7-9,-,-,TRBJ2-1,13,TGTGCCAGCAGCTTAGCGCTTAGCGATGAGCAGTTCTTC,CASSLALSDEQFF
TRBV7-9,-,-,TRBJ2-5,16,TGTGCCGGCAGCTTATTCGTGGCAGGGCCCCAAGAGACCCAGTACTTC,CAGSLFVAGPQETQYF
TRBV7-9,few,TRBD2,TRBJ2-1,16,TGTGCCAGCAGCCCGATACTAGCGGGGGGGCCCCATGAGCAGTTCTTC,CASSPILAGGPHEQFF
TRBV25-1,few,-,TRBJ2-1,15,TGTGCCAGCAGTGAATATAGCCAGGGCTACAATGAGCAGTTCTTC,CASSEYSQGYNEQFF
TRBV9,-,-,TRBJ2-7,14,TGTGCCAGCAGCGTAGCTGACGGACCCTACGAGCAGTACTTC,CASSVADGPYEQYF
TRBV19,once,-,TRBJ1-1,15,TGTGCCGGTAGTCGTGAAGTCAGACTGAACACTGAAGCTTTCTTT,CAGSREVRLNTEAFF
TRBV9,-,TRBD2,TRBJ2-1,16,TGTGCCAGCAGCCCGTGGACTAGCGGAACCAACAATGAGCAGTTCTTC,CASSPWTSGTNNEQFF
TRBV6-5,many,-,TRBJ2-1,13,TGTGCCAGCAGTCTTAAGGGACTTCACGAGCAGTTCTTC,CASSLKGLHEQFF
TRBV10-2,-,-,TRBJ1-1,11,TGCGCCGGCGGGTTTGGCACTGAAGCTTCCTTT,CAGGFGTEASF
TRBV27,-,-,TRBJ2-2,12,TGTGCCAGCAGTCAGATTGCCGGGGAGCTGTTTTTT,CASSQIAGELFF
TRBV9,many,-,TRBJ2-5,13,TGTGCCAGCAGCCCCTCGCCAAAGGAGACCCAGTACTTC,CASSPSPKETQYF
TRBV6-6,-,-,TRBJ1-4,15,TGTGCCAGCAGTATGGACAGTCGAACTAATGAAAAACTGTTTTTT,CASSMDSRTNEKLFF
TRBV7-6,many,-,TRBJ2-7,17,TGTGCCAGCAGCTTGTCCCCCCCTGAGACAGCGTCCTACGAGCAGTACTTC,CASSLSPPETASYEQYF